A single sample gave rise to the 30 T cell receptor beta chains below, sequenced in a study of response to subunit inactivated influenza vaccine. TCRdb re-analysed the RT-PCR reads in MiXCR, keeping a single row per CDR3 protein. The sample has about half a million distinct CDR3 sequences; 9.5% to 13% are singletons. Sample: PBMCs from blood, taken about 6 weeks after vaccination. Receptor source: a man between 50 and 59 years old who received an inactivated influenza vaccine.

V gene TRBV28 combines with J gene TRBJ2-3; 8 bases are shared with TRBD2. Germline-derived CDR1 and CDR2 are MDHEN and SYDVKM. The CDR3 covers 15 residues. V lost 4 bases and J lost 2; bases outside the gene matches: 5. Here the CDR3 reads CASSSLTSATDTQYF. The CDR3 DNA is TGTGCCAGCAGTTCCCTGACTAGCGCCACAGATACGCAGTATTTT.

This clonotype was recorded a few times. The chain is built from TRBV4-3 and TRBJ1-1; the match to TRBD1 covers 9 bases. The CDR3 has 15 residues. The trim removed 0 bases at V and 7 bases at J, leaving 6 bases unmatched. CDR1 is LGHNA and CDR2 is YSLEER in the germline V gene. CDR3 protein: CASSQDGTGIFEAFF. CDR3 coding DNA: TGCGCCAGCAGCCAAGATGGGACAGGGATTTTTGAAGCTTTCTTT.

This clonotype was picked up many times. The CDR3 DNA reads TGCGCCAGCAGCTTGCTGAGCGGAGCCTCTACTGGATACGAGCAGTACTTC. Amino acid sequence: CASSLLSGASTGYEQYF. The chain is built from TRBV5-1 and TRBJ2-7; TRBD2 might be the D (5 bases). V was pared by 1 base and J by 4 bases, with 21 bases between. The CDR3 runs 17 residues. Germline CDR1 SGHRS, CDR2 YFSETQ.

V and J are TRBV15 and TRBJ1-2; D unclear. This CDR3 comprises 15 residues. V was trimmed by 0 bases and J by 4 bases, leaving 12 bases between them. Germline-derived CDR1 and CDR2 are LNHNV and YYDKDF (reference sequence). The CDR3 DNA reads TGTGCCACCAGCAGAGAATCCGAGACACTCTATGGCTACACCTTC. This codes for CATSRESETLYGYTF.

The chain links TRBV7-2 to TRBJ2-5; D gene uncertain. The CDR3 runs 13 residues. Trimming shortened V by 6 bases and J by 5 bases, and 13 bases separated the two germline ends. CDR1 SGHTA and CDR2 FQGNSA come from the germline V gene. The CDR3, as DNA: TGTGCCAGCAGTACAACGAATATTGAGACCCAGTACTTC. This gives the protein CASSTTNIETQYF.

The chain uses TRBV5-1 and TRBJ2-5, with D possibly being TRBD2 (5 bases). CDR3 length: 16 amino acids. Germline V CDR1 and CDR2: SGHRS, YFSETQ. Trimming removed 0 bases at V and 1 base at J, with 13 bases between. This CDR3 reads CASSLGRAAIQETQYF. The CDR3, as DNA: TGCGCCAGCAGCTTGGGGCGGGCAGCCATCCAAGAGACCCAGTACTTC.

This clonotype was counted many times. The chain joins TRBV7-9 to TRBJ1-1; D remains ambiguous. Germline CDR1 reads SEHNR; CDR2 reads FQNEAQ (reference sequence). With 1 base removed from V and 1 base from J, the gap between germline ends came to 16 bases. The CDR3 runs to 17 residues. CDR3 region: CASSLVLGSGWNTEAFF. CDR3 nucleotide sequence: TGTGCCAGCAGCTTAGTTCTCGGCAGCGGTTGGAACACTGAAGCTTTCTTT.

This chain connects TRBV7-2 to TRBJ2-1; the match to TRBD2 covers 7 bases. The trim removed 3 bases at V and 5 bases at J, leaving 4 bases unmatched. This CDR3 is 14 amino acids long. Germline V gives CDR1 SGHTA, CDR2 FQGNSA. CDR3 sequence (DNA): TGTGCCAGCAGCTTGACTAGCACAGACAATGAGCAGTTCTTC. Its translation is CASSLTSTDNEQFF.

This clonotype was seen only a few times. The chain carries TRBV7-2 and TRBJ2-7; no clear D. Germline loops: CDR1 SGHTA, CDR2 FQGNSA. V gave up 8 bases and J gave up 3 bases, with 8 bases separating them. This CDR3 has 11 residues. The CDR3 coding sequence is TGTGCCAGCGGACGGTTCTACGAGCAGTACTTC. Translating gives CASGRFYEQYF. Filled out from reference TRBV7-2 and TRBJ2-7, the complete variable domain reads GAGVSQSPSNKVTEKGKDVELRCDPISGHTALYWYRQSLGQGLEFLIYFQGNSAPDKSGLPSDRFSAERTGGSVSTLTIQRTQQEDSAVYLCASGRFYEQYFGPGTRLTVT.

The chain joins TRBV11-2 to TRBJ2-5; D might be TRBD1 (6 bases). Germline V lookup: CDR1 SGHAT, CDR2 FQNNGV. This CDR3 region has 18 residues. V was pared by 0 bases and J by 4 bases, with 21 bases between. CDR3 residues: CASSLDFLGWTDLETQYF. The CDR3 nucleotides read TGTGCCAGCAGCTTAGATTTCCTGGGGTGGACAGACCTAGAGACCCAGTACTTC.

This clonotype occurred many times. The rearrangement joins TRBV20-1 to TRBJ2-1; unclear D gene. This CDR3 has 13 residues. V shed 0 bases and J shed 7 bases, with 10 bases lying between them. The V gene's germline CDR1 is DFQATT and CDR2 SNEGSKA (reference sequence). CDR3 sequence (DNA): TGCAGTGCTAGAGATTTGGGCCGGAATGAGCAGTTCTTC. Encoded protein: CSARDLGRNEQFF.

This rearrangement joins TRBV10-2 to TRBJ2-7; a weak D match, TRBD2 (6 bases). Germline V gene data show CDR1 as WSHSY and CDR2 as SAAADI. CDR3 length: 14 amino acids. V lost 3 bases and J lost 3, with 12 bases in between. The CDR3 reads CASSEWGVNYEQYF. The CDR3 DNA is TGCGCCAGCAGTGAATGGGGGGTGAACTACGAGCAGTACTTC.

A few counts support this clonotype. This sequence joins TRBV7-6 and TRBJ2-2, with 12 bases aligning to TRBD2. Losses at the gene ends were 10 bases for V and 6 bases for J; bases not matched to a gene: 9. The V gene's germline CDR1 is SGHVS and CDR2 FNYEAQ. CDR3 size: 15 residues. Here the CDR3 reads CATIRGTSGPGELFF. The CDR3 DNA sequence: TGTGCCACGATTAGAGGGACTAGCGGGCCCGGGGAGCTGTTTTTT. The whole variable domain, remainder taken from reference TRBV7-6 and TRBJ2-2, is GAGVSQSPRYKVTKRGQDVALRCDPISGHVSLYWYRQALGQGPEFLTYFNYEAQQDKSGLPNDRFSAERPEGSISTLTIQRTEQRDSAMYRCATIRGTSGPGELFFGEGSRLTVL.

V gene TRBV10-3 combines with J gene TRBJ2-3, with 9 bases lining up with TRBD2. Unmatched junction bases numbered 12, after V lost 3 bases and J lost 2 bases. Per germline, CDR1 ENHRY and CDR2 SYGVKD. The CDR3 length is 18 residues. CDR3 amino acids: CAISDVFRPSGTTDTQYF. The CDR3 DNA follows: TGTGCCATCAGTGACGTCTTCCGGCCTAGCGGGACCACAGATACGCAGTATTTT.

This clonotype was detected many times. The chain couples TRBV20-1 to TRBJ2-3; perhaps TRBD1 as D (5 bases). This CDR3 is 13 amino acids long. The V gene lost 6 bases and the J gene lost 2 bases, with 12 bases spanning the gap. Looked up from germline, CDR1 is DFQATT and CDR2 is SNEGSKA (reference sequence). CDR3 bases: TGCAGTGCAGCCCCAGGGTCCACAGATACGCAGTATTTT. This gives the protein CSAAPGSTDTQYF.

This clonotype was observed a handful of times. V usage is TRBV7-9 and J usage is TRBJ2-5, with D perhaps TRBD2 (6 bases). Germline CDR1 reads SEHNR; CDR2 reads FQNEAQ (reference sequence). V was trimmed by 5 bases and J by 1 base, leaving 14 bases between them. The CDR3 totals 15 residues. This CDR3 reads CASSPRSGLQETQYF. The CDR3 coding sequence is TGTGCCAGCAGCCCTAGGTCGGGACTCCAAGAGACCCAGTACTTC. Supplemented by reference TRBV7-9 and TRBJ2-5, the full variable domain reads DTGVSQNPRHKITKRGQNVTFRCDPISEHNRLYWYRQTLGQGPEFLTYFQNEAQLEKSRLLSDRFSAERPKGSFSTLEIQRTEQGDSAMYLCASSPRSGLQETQYFGPGTRLLVL.

This clonotype was seen only a few times. The chain combines TRBV5-4 with TRBJ2-1; TRBD2 matches at 10 bases. With V trimmed by 5 bases and J by 6 bases, 11 bases remained unmatched. This CDR3 is built from 16 residues. Germline CDR1 is SGHNT and CDR2 is YYREEE (reference sequence). CDR3 loop: CASRPPSGRGINEQFF. The DNA of the CDR3 is TGTGCCAGCAGACCGCCTAGCGGGAGAGGGATCAATGAGCAGTTCTTC.

The chain links TRBV20-1 to TRBJ2-1; 8 positions agree with TRBD1. This CDR3 contains 15 residues. Losses at the gene ends were 6 bases for V and 0 bases for J; bases not matched to a gene: 7. Looked up from germline, CDR1 is DFQATT and CDR2 is SNEGSKA (reference sequence). CDR3 sequence (DNA): TGCAGTGCACGGGGACAGGCAATCTCCTACAATGAGCAGTTCTTC. Protein: CSARGQAISYNEQFF.

The chain has TRBV7-2 and TRBJ2-5; no clear D gene. V lost 1 base and J lost 0, with 15 bases in between. The CDR3 has 17 amino acids. Germline V gene data show CDR1 as SGHTA and CDR2 as FQGNSA. The chain's CDR3 is CASSLGLAHPYQETQYF. CDR3 DNA: TGTGCCAGCAGCTTAGGCTTAGCACACCCGTACCAAGAGACCCAGTACTTC.

In its sample, this clonotype was seen many times. The V gene is TRBV5-7, the J gene TRBJ2-7; D is ambiguous. TRBV5-7 has ORF status, its function being uncertain. This CDR3 region has 12 residues. V was pared by 3 bases and J by 11 bases, with 15 bases between. The CDR3 bases are TGTGCCAGCAGCTGCGATGACTGTGATGAGTACTTC. This gives the protein CASSCDDCDEYF.

The CDR3 spells CASSLTSWDTEAFF. The CDR3 bases are TGTGCCAGCAGCTTGACTTCTTGGGACACTGAAGCTTTCTTT. This chain links TRBV7-2 with TRBJ1-1, with no clear D. The germline CDR1 and CDR2 sequences are SGHTA and FQGNSA. The CDR3 loop spans 14 amino acids. Deletions cut 3 bases from V and 3 bases from J, with 11 bases between. Using reference TRBV7-2 and TRBJ1-1 for the parts outside the CDR3, the full variable domain is GAGVSQSPSNKVTEKGKDVELRCDPISGHTALYWYRQSLGQGLEFLIYFQGNSAPDKSGLPSDRFSAERTGGSVSTLTIQRTQQEDSAVYLCASSLTSWDTEAFFGQGTRLTVV.

The V and J genes are TRBV6-1 and TRBJ2-1; TRBD2 might be the D (6 bases). The V gene's germline CDR1 is MNHNS and CDR2 SASEGT. V was trimmed by 5 bases and J by 8 bases, leaving 22 bases between them. The CDR3 length is 16 residues. For the CDR3, the DNA is TGTGCCAGCAGTCCCCTTGTACCGCGACTAGGCGATGAGCAGTTCTTC. Its protein product is CASSPLVPRLGDEQFF.

Ten or more counts support this clonotype. The V call is TRBV20-1, the J call TRBJ2-7; a possible D gene is TRBD2 (6 bases). V lost 3 bases, J lost 5 bases, and 8 bases lay in between. Germline V gives CDR1 DFQATT, CDR2 SNEGSKA (reference sequence). This CDR3 contains 11 residues. The CDR3 sequence is CSASGGNEQYF. In DNA, the CDR3 is TGCAGTGCTAGCGGAGGGAACGAGCAGTACTTC.

This clonotype has a handful of counts. The CDR3 region is CASSPPVGEVHTGELFF. In DNA form, the CDR3 reads TGCGCCAGCAGCCCCCCCGTCGGGGAGGTGCACACCGGGGAGCTGTTTTTT. The J gene is TRBJ2-2, the V gene TRBV4-3, with D perhaps TRBD2 (6 bases). V lost 4 bases and J 3 bases, leaving 18 bases between the germline ends. CDR3 length equals 17 residues. CDR1 and CDR2 (germline): LGHNA, YSLEER.

This clonotype showed up just a few times. The CDR3 DNA sequence: TGTGCCAGCAGCTCCCATACTAGCGGGGGCTCCTACAATGAGCAGTTCTTC. Translation gives CASSSHTSGGSYNEQFF. The V gene is TRBV27, the J gene TRBJ2-1; 11 nucleotides align to TRBD2. The V gene end was trimmed by 6 bases and the J gene end by 0 bases; junction bases not matched to a gene: 7. CDR1 MNHEY and CDR2 SMNVEV come from the germline V gene (reference sequence). The CDR3 loop spans 17 amino acids.

This clonotype has just a few counts. This sequence joins TRBV5-1 and TRBJ2-5; D unresolved. The V end was cut by 4 bases, the J end by 4 bases, with 14 bases between. The germline V gene has CDR1 SGHRS and CDR2 YFSETQ. This CDR3 has 14 amino acids. Written as DNA, the CDR3 is TGCGCCAGCAGCCTCGGGTACCTGGGAGAGACCCAGTACTTC. This gives the protein CASSLGYLGETQYF.

The chain recombines TRBV9 with TRBJ2-7; TRBD1 might be the D (6 bases). The ends were cut back, 0 bases at V and 3 bases at J, with 13 bases in the middle. Germline V lookup: CDR1 SGDLS, CDR2 YYNGEE. The CDR3 runs to 15 residues. The CDR3 DNA sequence: TGTGCCAGCAGCGTAGCGGACAGTCCTGTCTACGAGCAGTACTTC. Protein sequence: CASSVADSPVYEQYF.

This clonotype was picked up many times. The CDR3 nucleotides are TGTGCCAGCAGCCCGGACAGGTGGAGCACAGATACGCAGTATTTT. Translating gives CASSPDRWSTDTQYF. V is TRBV7-8 and J is TRBJ2-3; TRBD1 matches 7 bases. CDR1 is SGHVS and CDR2 is FQNEAQ in the germline V gene. CDR3 length equals 15 residues. Unmatched junction bases numbered 5, after V lost 5 bases and J lost 0 bases.

This chain joins TRBV2 and TRBJ2-2, with a possible D match to TRBD1 (5 bases). The ends were cut back, 7 bases at V and 1 base at J, with 19 bases in the middle. The germline CDR1 and CDR2 sequences are SNHLY and FYNNEI. CDR3 length equals 17 residues. The CDR3 loop is CASIMSWGIMNTGELFF. In DNA, the CDR3 is TGTGCCAGCATCATGAGCTGGGGCATCATGAACACCGGGGAGCTGTTTTTT.

The chain uses TRBV12-3 or TRBV12-4 and TRBJ1-1, with a possible D match to TRBD1 (6 bases). CDR3 length equals 13 residues. V was clipped by 7 bases and J by 1 base, with 10 bases between them. The CDR3 bases are TGTGCCAGCATGACAGGCCGGAACACTGAAGCTTTCTTT. It is translated as CASMTGRNTEAFF.